These T cell receptor beta chains were read from a single sample in a study of a mutant IDH1 vaccine in newly diagnosed glioma. The protocol was immunoSEQ multiplex PCR, while the TCRdb copy is restricted to in-frame clones and leaves out a portion. The sample includes about 33,000 clones, 80% of them seen just once. No antigen has been identified for these receptors. The sequencing here drew on PBMCs, taken from a glioma patient whose treatment included an IDH1 peptide vaccine. The origin of the receptors is a man in his forties or fifties with glioma. Some clones in this sample may be carry-over from other donors' samples. Both conserved end residues are part of each CDR3. Clone size, where shown, is once, few, many, or a class for clones that have expanded.

v_call	j_call	clone_size	cdr3_aa
TRBV10-3	TRBJ1-1	-	CAISEDSYYTEAFF
TRBV9	TRBJ1-1	-	CASSVPPGRGNTEAFF
TRBV6-5	TRBJ2-1	-	CASSSGGGGGYEQFF
TRBV30	TRBJ2-5	-	CAWSTSGGSETQYF
TRBV5-1	TRBJ2-1	once	CASSLGLAGVDEQFF
TRBV15	TRBJ1-2	-	CATSTRVTYGYTF
TRBV10-3	TRBJ1-1	-	CAIIPGGGTQNTEAFF
TRBV4-2	TRBJ2-3	-	CASSRRTGTSDTDTQYF
TRBV30	TRBJ1-3	-	CAWSSEVTGNTIYF
TRBV10-1	TRBJ2-3	-	CASSEGGLTDTQYF
TRBV6-1	TRBJ2-3	-	CASSELAGSTDTQYF
TRBV4-1	TRBJ2-7	-	CASSQFEGGYEQYF
TRBV30	TRBJ1-2	-	CAWSVLRGGNYGYTF
TRBV10-3	TRBJ1-1	-	CAISESAGNPEAFF
TRBV7-9	TRBJ2-4	once	CASSLEQKGNIQYF
TRBV25-1	TRBJ2-7	-	CASSDAGGFDEQYF
TRBV30	TRBJ2-1	-	CAWSGGRSSYNEQFF
TRBV5-1	TRBJ2-5	-	CASSLGVAGGQTQYF
TRBV7-8	TRBJ1-2	-	CASSPRRLNGYTF
TRBV7-2	TRBJ2-7	once	CASSFQGSSYEQYF
TRBV25-1	TRBJ2-5	-	CASSEWSPYRGETQYF
TRBV5-4	TRBJ2-5	-	CASSSQAGVETQYF
TRBV9	TRBJ2-4	-	CASSVNVLAKNIQYF
TRBV10-3	TRBJ2-6	-	CAIRQGARSGANVLTF
TRBV2	TRBJ2-3	-	CASSESGWSTDTQYF
TRBV5-1	TRBJ2-3	few	CASSPYLSGGSTDTQYF
TRBV7-6	TRBJ2-3	-	CASSPRSQRGTDTQYF
TRBV6-1	TRBJ2-6	-	CASMRGVGANVLTF